This passage covers 26 T cell receptor beta chains from one sample sequenced in a study of T cells in tuberculosis. The protocol was immunoSEQ multiplex PCR, while the TCRdb copy is restricted to in-frame clones and leaves out a portion. The table includes about 33,000 clones, approximately 90% detected once. Time point meaning: new active TB diagnosis, blood taken before or within 7 days of starting treatment. Sequenced here: PBMCs, sampled at tuberculosis diagnosis. These receptors all come from an adult with tuberculosis.

J is TRBJ2-2 and V is TRBV6-5; D is perhaps TRBD2 (6 bases). The CDR3 consists of 14 residues. V was trimmed by 8 bases and J by 0 bases, leaving 10 bases between them. The germline gives CDR1 MNHEY, CDR2 SVGAGI. As DNA, the CDR3 is TGTGCCAGCCGGGGCGGGACGAACACCGGGGAGCTGTTTTTT. Its protein product is CASRGGTNTGELFF.

V and J are TRBV5-4 and TRBJ2-5; weak D call: TRBD2 (5 bases). Germline V gives CDR1 SGHNT, CDR2 YYREEE (reference sequence). Trimming removed 4 bases at V and 4 bases at J, with 14 bases between. This CDR3 contains 14 residues. The CDR3 sequence is CASSRGGRRETQYF. CDR3 in DNA: TGTGCCAGCAGCAGAGGAGGTAGAAGAGAGACCCAGTACTTC.

The V and J genes are TRBV12-5 and TRBJ2-6, with no clear D. The length of the CDR3 is 16 residues. The V end lost 4 bases, the J end lost 0 bases, and 10 bases lay between the germline ends. CDR1 is LGHNT and CDR2 is FRNRAP in the germline V gene. The CDR3 sequence: CASGSVLHSGANVLTF. CDR3 in DNA: TGTGCTAGTGGTTCGGTACTGCACTCTGGGGCCAACGTCCTGACTTTC.

In nucleotides, the CDR3 is TGTGCCAGCAGCCCCGCCGGGACTAGCGGGAATGAGCAGTTCTTC. It is translated as CASSPAGTSGNEQFF. V usage is TRBV7-9 and J usage is TRBJ2-1; 12 bases line up with TRBD2. The junction had 6 bases not matched to a gene; V was cut back by 5 bases and J by 7 bases. The germline CDR1 and CDR2 sequences are SEHNR and FQNEAQ (reference sequence). This CDR3 has 15 amino acids.

V and J are TRBV27 and TRBJ1-5; no reliable D call. V shed 3 bases and J shed 0 bases, with 9 bases lying between them. The germline V gene encodes CDR1 MNHEY and CDR2 SMNVEV (reference sequence). The CDR3 contains 15 residues. CDR3 bases: TGTGCCAGCAGTTTGGCGGGTGATAGCAATCAGCCCCAGCATTTT. Its translation: CASSLAGDSNQPQHF.

The chain joins TRBV4-2 to TRBJ1-5; 7 nucleotides line up with TRBD1. The CDR3 runs 16 residues. J was trimmed by 3 bases and V by 0 bases; bases with no gene match: 5. The germline V gene has CDR1 LGHNA and CDR2 YNFKEQ. In DNA form, the CDR3 reads TGTGCCAGCAGCCAAGAGACAGGGCAAGTCAATCAGCCCCAGCATTTT. This codes for CASSQETGQVNQPQHF.

The V gene is TRBV30, the J gene TRBJ2-3; TRBD1 might be the D (6 bases). The CDR3 runs 15 residues. Germline V gives CDR1 GTSNPN, CDR2 SVGIG (reference sequence). The V and J ends lost 1 base and 0 bases respectively, with 11 bases between them. CDR3 sequence reads: CAWSGAGASTDTQYF. The CDR3 DNA is TGTGCCTGGAGTGGGGCAGGGGCTAGCACAGATACGCAGTATTTT.

This chain joins TRBV27 and TRBJ1-5; 7 bases are shared with TRBD1. J lost 2 bases, V lost 5 bases, and 3 bases had no gene match. The CDR3 consists of 14 residues. CDR1 and CDR2 (germline): MNHEY, SMNVEV (reference sequence). The chain's CDR3 is CASSPTGRNQPQHF. In nucleotides, the CDR3 is TGTGCCAGCAGTCCGACAGGGCGCAATCAGCCCCAGCATTTT.

The V gene is TRBV7-2, the J gene TRBJ1-4; the D is unclear. The CDR3 sequence is 15 residues long. Trimming pared 5 bases from V and 3 bases from J, leaving 13 bases between. Germline CDR1 is SGHTA and CDR2 is FQGNSA. CDR3 coding DNA: TGTGCCAGCAGCAGGGAAGCGGTAGCTAATGAAAAACTGTTTTTT. This codes for CASSREAVANEKLFF.

This chain connects TRBV27 to TRBJ1-2; 7 nucleotides agree with TRBD1. CDR3 length: 15 residues. Germline V CDR1 and CDR2: MNHEY, SMNVEV (reference sequence). V was clipped by 8 bases and J by 4 bases; unmatched bases: 13. CDR3 DNA sequence: TGTGCCAGCCGACTACAGGGGTCCCCTCCCTATGGCTACACCTTC. This gives the protein CASRLQGSPPYGYTF.

This sequence joins TRBV6-5 and TRBJ1-5; 9 bases map to TRBD1. Losses at the gene ends were 5 bases for V and 1 base for J; bases not matched to a gene: 3. CDR1 is MNHEY, CDR2 SVGAGI, per germline. The CDR3 length is 15 residues. CDR3 protein: CASSRDRVSNQPQHF. The CDR3 nucleotides are TGTGCCAGCAGTCGGGACAGGGTGAGCAATCAGCCCCAGCATTTT.

The gene calls are TRBV30 and TRBJ1-2, with TRBD1 matching over 12 bases. V lost 2 bases to trimming and J lost 8 bases; unmatched junction nucleotides: 9. The V gene's germline CDR1 is GTSNPN and CDR2 SVGIG (reference sequence). This CDR3 comprises 15 residues. This CDR3 reads CAWSLRDRGRYGYTF. DNA of the CDR3: TGTGCCTGGAGTCTTCGGGACAGGGGGCGGTACGGCTACACCTTC.

This rearrangement joins TRBV27 to TRBJ2-7; D might be TRBD2 (6 bases). CDR1 MNHEY and CDR2 SMNVEV come from the germline V gene (reference sequence). The V and J ends lost 5 bases and 3 bases respectively, with 20 bases between them. The CDR3 is 16 residues long. The CDR3, as DNA: TGTGCCAGCAGTCCGCCCACGGCGGGGTCCTACTACGAGCAGTACTTC. This codes for CASSPPTAGSYYEQYF.

The chain employs TRBV11-2 and TRBJ2-1; maybe TRBD2 (5 bases). The V gene lost 6 bases and the J gene lost 9 bases, with 21 bases spanning the gap. Looked up from germline, CDR1 is SGHAT and CDR2 is FQNNGV. This CDR3 spans 15 amino acids. For the CDR3, the DNA is TGTGCCAGCAGGATAGGACTGTCGGGGTATGGTGAGCAGTTCTTC. Protein product: CASRIGLSGYGEQFF.

V gene TRBV13 combines with J gene TRBJ1-2; 8 bases are shared with TRBD1. The V and J ends lost 2 bases and 7 bases, in that order; junction bases with no gene match: 6. The CDR3 spans 14 residues. In germline, CDR1 is PRHDT, CDR2 FYEKMQ (reference sequence). The DNA for the CDR3 is TGTGCCAGCAGCTTATTGGGACAGGTCCTTGGCTACACCTTC. This sequence encodes CASSLLGQVLGYTF.

This clone was seen a single time. Here the CDR3 reads CAWSLPGGGGGYTF. In DNA form, the CDR3 reads TGTGCCTGGAGTCTCCCGGGGGGGGGAGGTGGCTACACCTTC. The chain recombines TRBV30 with TRBJ1-2, with D perhaps matching TRBD1 (5 bases). There are 14 residues in the CDR3. V was clipped by 2 bases and J by 7 bases, with 17 bases between them. From germline, CDR1 is GTSNPN and CDR2 SVGIG (reference sequence).

V is TRBV29-1 and J is TRBJ2-7; 10 nucleotides line up with TRBD1. With V trimmed by 3 bases and J by 0 bases, 8 bases remained unmatched. Germline-derived CDR1 and CDR2 are SQVTM and ANQGSEA. The CDR3 spans 16 residues. The CDR3 bases are TGCAGCGTTGAGGGTACGGGACAGGGGCCCTCCTACGAGCAGTACTTC. It specifies CSVEGTGQGPSYEQYF.

This clone came up once. V and J are TRBV30 and TRBJ2-7; 7 bases align to TRBD1. The CDR3 is made up of 13 amino acids. After removal of 1 base from V and 11 bases from J, the junction contained 11 bases not matched to a gene. Germline V CDR1 and CDR2: GTSNPN, SVGIG (reference sequence). The DNA of the CDR3 is TGTGCCTGGAGTGGAGCAATCTTTCAGGGGGAGTACTTC. Amino acid sequence: CAWSGAIFQGEYF.

The CDR3 here is CASTRLGDGYEQYF. In DNA, the CDR3 is TGTGCCAGCACCCGGCTAGGGGATGGGTACGAGCAGTACTTC. The V gene is TRBV2, the J gene TRBJ2-7; tentatively, D is TRBD1 (5 bases). Trimming left V 7 bases short and J 4 bases short, with 17 bases between. Germline V gives CDR1 SNHLY, CDR2 FYNNEI. The CDR3 covers 14 residues.

V usage is TRBV28 and J usage is TRBJ1-2; D unresolved. The CDR3 loop spans 15 amino acids. The V end lost 6 bases, the J end lost 4 bases, and 18 bases lay between the germline ends. Germline CDR1 is MDHEN and CDR2 is SYDVKM. CDR3: CASRSLGIPLYGYTF. The DNA of the CDR3 is TGTGCCAGCAGGTCTTTGGGCATCCCCCTCTATGGCTACACCTTC.

The rearrangement joins TRBV19 to TRBJ1-1; 9 positions agree with TRBD1. CDR3 length: 15 amino acids. Germline V gene data show CDR1 as LNHDA and CDR2 as SQIVND (reference sequence). V shed 3 bases, J shed 4 bases, and the junction held 6 bases outside the gene matches. The CDR3 protein is CASSISRDRATEAFF. As DNA, the CDR3 is TGTGCCAGTAGTATTTCTAGGGACAGGGCCACTGAAGCTTTCTTT. Complete variable domain (other parts from reference TRBV19 and TRBJ1-1): DGGITQSPKYLFRKEGQNVTLSCEQNLNHDAMYWYRQDPGQGLRLIYYSQIVNDFQKGDIAEGYSVSREKKESFPLTVTSAQKNPTAFYLCASSISRDRATEAFFGQGTRLTVV.

V and J are TRBV6-5 and TRBJ2-7, with D perhaps matching TRBD1 (5 bases). Germline V gene data show CDR1 as MNHEY and CDR2 as SVGAGI. CDR3 length equals 15 residues. Deletions cut 0 bases from V and 4 bases from J, with 13 bases between. CDR3 sequence reads: CASSYSNRGSYEQYF. The CDR3 DNA reads as TGTGCCAGCAGTTACTCGAATAGGGGATCTTACGAGCAGTACTTC.

The chain links TRBV30 to TRBJ1-1, with D possibly being TRBD1 (6 bases). V dropped 5 bases and J dropped 3 bases, with 16 bases sitting between them. Looked up from germline, CDR1 is GTSNPN and CDR2 is SVGIG (reference sequence). This CDR3 is 14 amino acids long. The CDR3 protein is CAWGQGFGYTEAFF. The CDR3 DNA is TGTGCCTGGGGGCAGGGGTTTGGATACACTGAAGCTTTCTTT. Complete variable domain (other parts from reference TRBV30 and TRBJ1-1): SQTIHQWPATLVQPVGSPLSLECTVEGTSNPNLYWYRQAAGRGLQLLFYSVGIGQISSEVPQNLSASRPQDRQFILSSKKLLLSDSGFYLCAWGQGFGYTEAFFGQGTRLTVV.

The rearrangement uses TRBV28 and TRBJ2-2; D gene unclear. V shed 2 bases and J shed 3 bases, with 13 bases lying between them. The CDR3 length is 16 residues. CDR1 MDHEN and CDR2 SYDVKM come from the germline V gene. Here the CDR3 reads CASSLIQSHYTGELFF. Written as DNA, the CDR3 is TGTGCCAGCAGTTTAATACAGAGTCATTACACCGGGGAGCTGTTTTTT.

The J gene is TRBJ2-2, the V gene TRBV7-8, with 7 bases identical to TRBD1. The CDR3 covers 17 residues. The J segment lost 6 bases and the V segment lost 2 bases, leaving 12 bases of the junction unmatched. The germline gives CDR1 SGHVS, CDR2 FQNEAQ. Written as DNA, the CDR3 is TGTGCCAGCAGCTTACCCCCAGGGGGAATGGGGGCCGGGGAGCTGTTTTTT. Its protein is CASSLPPGGMGAGELFF. Full variable domain (rest looked up from reference TRBV7-8 and TRBJ2-2): GAGVSQSPRYKVAKRGQDVALRCDPISGHVSLFWYQQALGQGPEFLTYFQNEAQLDKSGLPSDRFFAERPEGSVSTLKIQRTQQEDSAVYLCASSLPPGGMGAGELFFGEGSRLTVL.

This clone showed up just once. This chain uses TRBV5-1 with TRBJ2-3; possibly TRBD2 for D (5 bases). V lost 0 bases and J lost 5, with 10 bases in between. Germline V gene sequence: CDR1 SGHRS, CDR2 YFSETQ. This CDR3 has 14 residues. In DNA form, the CDR3 reads TGCGCCAGCAGCTTGGAACTAGTTAAAGATACGCAGTATTTT. This encodes CASSLELVKDTQYF.